This T cell receptor beta chain was recovered during a study of blood T cell repertoires in COVID-19. Study details: Collection of acute and convalescent COVID-19 samples took place in the United States, Italy and Spain. PBMCs, B-cell-depleted T cells, or T cells were the source of the cDNA or gDNA that made up the material.

The germline gives CDR1 SGHAT, CDR2 FQNNGV. The CDR3 covers 16 residues. The trim removed 5 bases at V and 3 bases at J, leaving 13 bases unmatched. Original methodology: Estimated nucleated cell counts came from reference gene primer amplification. Assay used: immunoSEQ multiplex PCR; TCRdb lists only in-frame clones, some missing. V, J and clone size derive from that table, while D and trimming were established from the DNA sequence. The sample lists over 200,000 clones, around 87% seen once, with about 2.5% in the top ten. A few counts support this clone. This receptor was identified in a woman in her forties or fifties with acute or convalescent COVID-19. J is TRBJ2-7 and V is TRBV11-2; 7 bases line up with TRBD1. The sample consisted of peripheral blood. The CDR3 DNA reads TGTGCCAGCAGCCCGTCCTGGGGGACAGAAGGCTACGAGCAGTACTTC. It codes for CASSPSWGTEGYEQYF.